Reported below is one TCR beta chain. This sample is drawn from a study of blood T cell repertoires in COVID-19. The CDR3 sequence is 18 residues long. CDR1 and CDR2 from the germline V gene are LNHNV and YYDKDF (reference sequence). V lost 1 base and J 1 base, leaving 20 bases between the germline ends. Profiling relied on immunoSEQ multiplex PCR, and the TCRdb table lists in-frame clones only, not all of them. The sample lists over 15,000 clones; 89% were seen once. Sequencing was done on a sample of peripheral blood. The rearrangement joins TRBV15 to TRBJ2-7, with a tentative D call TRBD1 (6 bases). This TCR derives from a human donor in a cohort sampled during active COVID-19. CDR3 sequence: CATSRGFGHTGSSYEQYF. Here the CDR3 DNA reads TGTGCCACCAGCAGAGGATTCGGGCACACAGGGAGTTCCTACGAGCAGTACTTC.